These 9 T cell receptor beta chains originate from one sample sequenced in a study of a mutant IDH1 vaccine in newly diagnosed glioma (dated by TCRdb to the early 2020s). The intended sense of this specimen's time point label: baseline, week 1 (first vaccination visit). The treatment or condition label corresponds to: pre-vaccination baseline after standard-of-care therapy. The library relied on the immunoSEQ multiplex PCR assay. What TCRdb holds here is the immuneACCESS table cut down to in-frame rearrangements. Part of the clones is not present; checked against another copy, under half of the missing clones reflect an unresolved V gene, and the others are unexplained. For this sample there are over 80,000 clones; about 90% appear just once. Together, the top ten hold roughly 0.54% of the sample. The sample was PBMCs, taken from a glioma patient treated with radiotherapy, temozolomide or both. These receptors were collected from a woman in her fifties or sixties with glioma.

The rearrangement uses TRBV7-9 and TRBJ1-4; unclear D gene. With 5 bases removed from V and 7 bases from J, the gap between germline ends came to 14 bases. This CDR3 has 14 amino acids. The germline gives CDR1 SEHNR, CDR2 FQNEAQ (reference sequence). CDR3 residues: CASSLVGNPEKLFF. Written as DNA, the CDR3 is TGTGCCAGCAGCCTAGTGGGCAACCCTGAAAAACTGTTTTTT. The whole variable domain, filled in from reference TRBV7-9 and TRBJ1-4, reads DTGVSQNPRHKITKRGQNVTFRCDPISEHNRLYWYRQTLGQGPEFLTYFQNEAQLEKSRLLSDRFSAERPKGSFSTLEIQRTEQGDSAMYLCASSLVGNPEKLFFGSGTQLSVL.

V gene TRBV29-1 combines with J gene TRBJ2-7; perhaps TRBD1 as D (6 bases). The CDR3 is 14 residues long. The germline gives CDR1 SQVTM, CDR2 ANQGSEA. V lost 2 bases, J lost 5 bases, and 16 bases lay in between. The DNA of the CDR3 is TGCAGCGTTGAATTAGGGCAGGGGTTCCACGAGCAGTACTTC. This codes for CSVELGQGFHEQYF.

The rearrangement links TRBV7-3 to TRBJ2-1; unclear D gene. The V and J ends lost 2 bases and 6 bases respectively, with 11 bases between them. Germline values: CDR1 SGHTA, CDR2 FQGTGA. The CDR3 extends over 14 amino acids. CDR3 nucleotides: TGTGCCAGCAGCTTAGGCCAGTCGTCCAATGAGCAGTTCTTC. Translating it yields CASSLGQSSNEQFF. The variable domain in full, completed from reference TRBV7-3 and TRBJ2-1, reads GAGVSQTPSNKVTEKGKYVELRCDPISGHTALYWYRQSLGQGPEFLIYFQGTGAADDSGLPNDRFFAVRPEGSVSTLKIQRTERGDSAVYLCASSLGQSSNEQFFGPGTRLTVL.

This clone was recorded once. The rearrangement uses TRBV19 and TRBJ2-1; D is perhaps TRBD2 (6 bases). CDR1 is LNHDA, CDR2 SQIVND, per germline (reference sequence). The V and J ends lost 5 bases and 5 bases respectively, with 19 bases between them. This CDR3 region has 16 residues. Here the CDR3 DNA reads TGTGCCAGTAGTTTCTTCTCCGGGACTCGCAACAATGAGCAGTTCTTC. Protein sequence: CASSFFSGTRNNEQFF. The whole variable domain, filled in from reference TRBV19 and TRBJ2-1, reads DGGITQSPKYLFRKEGQNVTLSCEQNLNHDAMYWYRQDPGQGLRLIYYSQIVNDFQKGDIAEGYSVSREKKESFPLTVTSAQKNPTAFYLCASSFFSGTRNNEQFFGPGTRLTVL.

This chain joins TRBV6-6 and TRBJ2-7; the D is unclear. Between the trimmed V and J ends, which lost 8 bases and 4 bases, there was a span of 15 bases. CDR1 and CDR2 (germline): MNHNY, SVGAGI (reference sequence). The CDR3 runs 13 residues. This CDR3 is CASGRARRYEQYF. CDR3 coding DNA: TGTGCCAGCGGCCGGGCCCGAAGGTACGAGCAGTACTTC.

The J gene is TRBJ1-3, the V gene TRBV28; tentatively, D is TRBD1 (6 bases). V was pared by 8 bases and J by 1 base, with 18 bases between. From germline, CDR1 is MDHEN and CDR2 SYDVKM. This CDR3 has 16 residues. CDR3 in amino acids: CASSRPGEISGNTIYF. CDR3 DNA: TGTGCCAGCTCGAGGCCAGGGGAGATATCTGGAAACACCATATATTTT. The variable domain in full, completed from reference TRBV28 and TRBJ1-3, reads DVKVTQSSRYLVKRTGEKVFLECVQDMDHENMFWYRQDPGLGLRLIYFSYDVKMKEKGDIPEGYSVSREKKERFSLILESASTNQTSMYLCASSRPGEISGNTIYFGEGSWLTVV.

This sequence joins TRBV6-5 and TRBJ2-5; D is uncertain. This CDR3 region has 16 residues. The germline V gene has CDR1 MNHEY and CDR2 SVGAGI. The V end was cut by 4 bases, the J end by 7 bases, with 22 bases between. The CDR3 coding sequence is TGTGCCAGCAGTTCCGCTGGTTGGGATATAGTCTCGACCCAGTACTTC. The encoded protein is CASSSAGWDIVSTQYF.

As regards this clone: Other DNA sequences within the sample encode an identical CDR3. This sequence joins TRBV4-1 and TRBJ1-1; 9 bases align to TRBD1. The CDR3 is 17 residues long. Germline-derived CDR1 and CDR2 are MGHRA and YSYEKL. Germline trimming cut 6 bases from V and 3 bases from J; bases unmatched to any gene: 14. The CDR3 protein is CASRRGQGLVRDTEAFF. The CDR3 DNA is TGCGCCAGCAGACGGGGACAGGGATTGGTTCGTGACACTGAAGCTTTCTTT.

This clone was detected a few times. The J gene is TRBJ1-1, the V gene TRBV29-1; D perhaps matches TRBD1 (5 bases). The length of the CDR3 is 15 residues. The germline V gene encodes CDR1 SQVTM and CDR2 ANQGSEA. Deletions cut 6 bases from V and 5 bases from J, with 22 bases between. This CDR3 is CSVPGPGRGMTEAFF. The CDR3 DNA reads as TGCAGCGTCCCTGGTCCGGGACGGGGGATGACTGAAGCTTTCTTT.